Sequencing of this T cell receptor beta chain was carried out in a study of cytomegalovirus exposure and HLA in healthy donors. TCRdb's table, derived via immunoSEQ multiplex PCR, lists solely in-frame clones and lacks some. The table records around 150,000 clones, 91% of them present only once. The germline V gene encodes CDR1 SGHVS and CDR2 FQNEAQ. V shed 1 base and J shed 1 base, with 10 bases lying between them. CDR3 size: 15 residues. Study-wide points: The tendency of first-cohort TCR clusters to co-occur in the 120 or so validation repertoires was the finding of a later analysis. For most TCR sequences rarity was the rule, although some public TCRs occurred in many donors. A list of 150 to 200 TCR beta chains associated with cytomegalovirus was given.

Comments on this clone: Its antigen is as yet unknown.

The sequencing sample was made of PBMCs. The gene calls are TRBV7-8 and TRBJ1-1; no firm D call. The TCR was taken from a man aged 18-30 years in good health and CMV-seronegative. The CDR3 DNA sequence: TGTGCCAGCAGCTTAGAACCACACAAGAACACTGAAGCTTTCTTT. Its protein is CASSLEPHKNTEAFF.